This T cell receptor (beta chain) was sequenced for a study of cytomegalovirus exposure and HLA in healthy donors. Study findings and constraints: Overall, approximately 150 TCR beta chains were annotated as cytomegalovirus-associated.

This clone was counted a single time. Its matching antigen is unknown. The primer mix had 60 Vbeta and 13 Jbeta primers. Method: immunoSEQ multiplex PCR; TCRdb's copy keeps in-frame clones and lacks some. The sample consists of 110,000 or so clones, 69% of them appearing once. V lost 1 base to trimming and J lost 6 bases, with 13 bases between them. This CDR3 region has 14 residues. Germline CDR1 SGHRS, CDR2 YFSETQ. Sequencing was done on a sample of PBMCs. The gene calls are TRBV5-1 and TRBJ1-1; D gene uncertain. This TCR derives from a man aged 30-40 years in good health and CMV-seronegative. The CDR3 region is CASSLSAGGAEAFF. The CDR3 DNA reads TGCGCCAGCAGCTTGTCTGCGGGTGGGGCTGAAGCTTTCTTT.